A selection of T cell receptor beta chains follows, all from one sample in a study of cytomegalovirus exposure and HLA in healthy donors. Here immunoSEQ multiplex PCR was the method, and the copy in TCRdb shows in-frame clones only, minus some. The table records about 200,000 clones, about four fifths of them present only once. What was sequenced was PBMCs. These receptors all stem from a boy aged 2 to 10 in good health and CMV-seronegative. Both conserved end residues are part of each CDR3. A D gene is named only where the DNA matches it firmly. Size is stated for part of the rows, as once, few or many counts, or as a class when the clone is expanded.

NA	TRBV9	TRBD1	TRBJ1-3	CATQQGMGGNTIYF	TGTGCCACCCAACAGGGGATGGGTGGAAACACCATATATTTT
NA	TRBV9	TRBD2	TRBJ2-7	CASSPSGGALEQYF	TGTGCCAGCAGCCCTAGCGGGGGGGCTCTCGAGCAGTACTTC
NA	TRBV7-9	TRBD1	TRBJ2-2	CSSSLAGDSLANTGELFF	TGTTCCAGCAGCTTAGCTGGGGACAGTCTCGCGAACACCGGGGAGCTGTTTTTT
NA	TRBV21-1	NA	TRBJ1-2	CASSTHDRNYGYTF	TGTGCCAGCAGCACCCATGACAGGAACTATGGCTACACCTTC
few	TRBV5-4	NA	TRBJ1-2	CASSLDRALGDGYTF	TGTGCCAGCAGCTTGGACAGGGCATTAGGGGATGGCTACACCTTC
NA	TRBV19	TRBD1	TRBJ1-5	CASSINRGGNQPQHF	TGTGCCAGTAGTATAAACAGGGGGGGGAATCAGCCCCAGCATTTT
few	TRBV11-2	TRBD2	TRBJ2-1	CASRPLAGAYNEQFF	TGTGCCAGCAGGCCTCTAGCGGGAGCCTACAATGAGCAGTTCTTC
NA	TRBV5-4	NA	TRBJ2-4	CASSPDSYKNIQYF	TGTGCCAGCAGCCCTGACAGCTACAAAAACATTCAGTACTTC
NA	TRBV9	NA	TRBJ2-7	CASSVPGSLPAYEQYF	TGTGCCAGCAGCGTCCCAGGGTCGCTCCCCGCCTACGAGCAGTACTTC
NA	TRBV30	TRBD1	TRBJ1-1	CAWGGTGGMAFF	TGTGCCTGGGGCGGGACAGGGGGTATGGCTTTCTTT
NA	TRBV6-6	NA	TRBJ1-2	CASSYPTGTMDYTF	TGTGCCAGCAGTTATCCGACAGGTACTATGGACTACACCTTC
NA	TRBV27	TRBD2	TRBJ2-3	CASSLRPPLAGGVNTQYF	TGTGCCAGCAGCCTAAGGCCCCCTCTAGCGGGGGGGGTTAATACGCAGTATTTT
NA	TRBV11-3	TRBD1	TRBJ2-3	CASSLGQGDTDTQYF	TGTGCCAGCAGCTTAGGGCAGGGGGATACAGATACGCAGTATTTT
NA	TRBV6-5	TRBD1	TRBJ1-2	CASSPWTGMDYTF	TGTGCCAGTTCTCCTTGGACAGGGATGGACTACACCTTC
NA	TRBV7-9	TRBD1	TRBJ2-2	CASSSPGQGAGGELFF	TGTGCCAGCAGCTCGCCGGGACAGGGGGCCGGCGGGGAGCTGTTTTTT
NA	TRBV7-9	NA	TRBJ1-2	CASSLVASGSDGYTF	TGTGCCAGCAGCTTAGTTGCGTCCGGTAGCGATGGCTACACCTTC
NA	TRBV7-9	NA	TRBJ2-5	CASSFRTAPRTQYF	TGTGCCAGCAGCTTTCGGACAGCCCCTAGGACCCAGTACTTC
once	TRBV2	NA	TRBJ1-1	CASSAQGNTEAFF	TGTGCCAGCAGTGCCCAGGGGAACACTGAAGCTTTCTTT
NA	TRBV4-3	TRBD1	TRBJ2-7	CASSQGQGAHYEQYF	TGCGCCAGCAGCCAGGGACAGGGCGCGCACTACGAGCAGTACTTC
NA	TRBV2	NA	TRBJ2-7	CASSEDRTRLGQYF	TGTGCCAGCAGTGAGGACAGAACCAGGCTCGGGCAGTACTTC
NA	TRBV6-6	NA	TRBJ2-2	CAIPQGSGELFF	TGTGCCATCCCCCAGGGGTCCGGGGAGCTGTTTTTT
NA	TRBV5-6	NA	TRBJ2-1	CASSAHSVGRYNEQFF	TGTGCCAGCAGCGCCCACTCCGTTGGCAGGTACAATGAGCAGTTCTTC
NA	TRBV7-9	NA	TRBJ2-7	CASSPRGNEQYF	TGTGCCAGCAGCCCCCGGGGGAACGAGCAGTACTTC
NA	TRBV7-8	TRBD1	TRBJ1-2	CASSSNYYPTGDNYGYTF	TGTGCCAGCAGCTCAAACTACTACCCGACAGGGGACAACTATGGCTACACCTTC
NA	TRBV20-1	NA	TRBJ1-1	CSARAREAFF	TGCAGTGCTAGGGCCCGAGAAGCTTTCTTT
once	TRBV6-1	NA	TRBJ2-7	CASMRDTSSYEQYF	TGTGCCAGCATGAGGGACACCAGCTCCTACGAGCAGTACTTC
NA	TRBV7-2	TRBD1	TRBJ1-4	CASSPHLGDRETEKLFF	TGTGCCAGCAGCCCGCACCTCGGCGACAGGGAGACCGAAAAACTGTTTTTT
once	TRBV5-1	NA	TRBJ2-2	CASSFLGSGELFF	TGCGCCAGCAGCTTCCTCGGTTCCGGGGAGCTGTTTTTT
few	TRBV19	TRBD2	TRBJ2-1	CASSILAGVRYNEQFF	TGTGCCAGTAGTATACTAGCGGGGGTCCGGTACAATGAGCAGTTCTTC
NA	TRBV4-3	TRBD1	TRBJ2-5	CASSQDPGTGQETQYF	TGCGCCAGCAGCCAAGACCCTGGGACAGGGCAAGAGACCCAGTACTTC
NA	TRBV4-3	NA	TRBJ2-2	CASSQDQVRAGELFF	TGCGCCAGCAGCCAAGATCAAGTCCGGGCCGGGGAGCTGTTTTTT
NA	TRBV27	NA	TRBJ2-7	CASSFGWAGMYEQYF	TGTGCCAGCAGTTTCGGCTGGGCAGGGATGTACGAGCAGTACTTC
NA	TRBV4-1	NA	TRBJ2-1	CASSVTEGGHNRPSSYNEQFF	TGCGCCAGCAGCGTAACGGAAGGGGGACACAATAGACCGAGCTCCTACAATGAGCAGTTCTTC
NA	TRBV11-2	NA	TRBJ2-7	CASSFGSYEQYF	TGTGCCAGCAGCTTCGGGAGCTACGAGCAGTACTTC
NA	TRBV13	NA	TRBJ2-4	CASSPRTGVNIQYF	TGTGCCAGCAGCCCGAGGACCGGGGTGAACATTCAGTACTTC
once	TRBV2	TRBD1	TRBJ1-1	CASSAGQAMNTEAFF	TGTGCCAGCAGCGCAGGACAGGCCATGAACACTGAAGCTTTCTTT
NA	TRBV4-1	NA	TRBJ2-5	CASSQGQGYMETQYF	TGCGCCAGCAGCCAAGGTCAGGGGTACATGGAGACCCAGTACTTC
few	TRBV13	NA	TRBJ2-1	CASSFPPRNEQFF	TGTGCCAGCAGCTTTCCCCCCCGCAATGAGCAGTTCTTC
NA	TRBV6-4	TRBD1	TRBJ2-2	CASRRQGGTGELFF	TGTGCCAGCAGGAGACAGGGGGGCACCGGGGAGCTGTTTTTT
NA	TRBV27	NA	TRBJ1-1	CASSTTGWTEAFF	TGTGCCAGCAGCACCACAGGTTGGACTGAAGCTTTCTTT
NA	TRBV2	NA	TRBJ1-5	CASSDRGNQPQHF	TGTGCCAGCAGTGACAGGGGCAATCAGCCCCAGCATTTT
NA	TRBV7-2	TRBD2	TRBJ2-7	CASSQGLAHEQYF	TGTGCCAGCAGCCAGGGACTAGCGCACGAGCAGTACTTC
NA	TRBV20-1	NA	TRBJ1-1	CSAPSRTEAFF	TGCAGTGCTCCCTCCCGCACTGAAGCTTTCTTT
NA	TRBV5-4	NA	TRBJ2-7	CASSLDLGGSYEQYF	TGTGCCAGCAGCTTGGATCTGGGGGGCTCCTACGAGCAGTACTTC
once	TRBV6-1	NA	TRBJ2-7	CASSITGTPSEQYF	TGTGCCAGCAGCATTACCGGGACTCCCAGCGAGCAGTACTTC
NA	TRBV7-9	TRBD1	TRBJ1-3	CASSSGQGSRVFKGNTIYF	TGTGCCAGCAGCTCGGGACAGGGTTCTCGAGTCTTTAAAGGGAACACCATATATTTT
NA	TRBV7-2	TRBD1	TRBJ2-7	CASSPSSIGTASREQYF	TGTGCCAGCAGCCCCTCGTCGATCGGGACAGCTTCCCGCGAGCAGTACTTC
few	TRBV28	NA	TRBJ1-1	CASSILPRDEAFF	TGTGCCAGCAGCATATTACCTCGGGATGAAGCTTTCTTT
NA	TRBV10-3	NA	TRBJ2-1	CAIGQNQYNEQFF	TGTGCCATCGGACAGAACCAATACAATGAGCAGTTCTTC
NA	TRBV9	NA	TRBJ1-3	CASSVLGTPFSGNTIYF	TGTGCCAGCAGCGTCTTAGGGACTCCCTTCTCTGGAAACACCATATATTTT
NA	TRBV30	NA	TRBJ2-1	CAWSASPKEQFF	TGTGCCTGGAGTGCTAGCCCCAAAGAGCAGTTCTTC
NA	TRBV9	TRBD2	TRBJ2-3	CASSPRTSGGKDTQYF	TGTGCCAGCAGCCCTCGGACTAGCGGGGGGAAAGATACGCAGTATTTT
NA	TRBV6-1	TRBD1	TRBJ1-2	CASRAKNRGDGYTF	TGTGCCAGCAGAGCTAAAAACAGGGGCGATGGCTACACCTTC
NA	TRBV2	TRBD2	TRBJ2-7	CASRPGLAGGYEQYF	TGTGCCAGCAGACCGGGACTAGCGGGGGGCTACGAGCAGTACTTC
NA	TRBV7-9	NA	TRBJ1-1	CASSLVGGAGAFF	TGTGCCAGCAGCTTAGTTGGGGGCGCGGGAGCTTTCTTT